This TCR beta chain derives from a study of T cells in Graves' hyperthyroidism and ophthalmopathy. TCR beta CDR3 regions were amplified from RNA. A set of HTBI primers served as the primers for a first-round RT-PCR of the TCR CDR3. TCRdb recomputed calls from the multiplex PCR reads with MiXCR, one row per CDR3 protein. Of around 420,000 distinct CDR3 sequences listed, roughly 13% are singletons. An approximately 9.8 ml volume of fresh peripheral blood provided the PBMCs. In germline, CDR1 is LNHDA, CDR2 SQIVND (reference sequence). Losses at the gene ends were 6 bases for V and 4 bases for J; bases not matched to a gene: 7. This CDR3 spans 14 amino acids. Findings and limits, study-wide: Blood also carried most thyroid clonotypes expanded above 0.001. In validation, the model predicted ophthalmopathy. These predictions came a median about 6.5 months before onset.

A few counts support this clonotype. Its antigen is not known. The TCR originated in a young woman with Graves' hyperthyroidism. The J gene is TRBJ1-1, the V gene TRBV19, with 8 nucleotides matching TRBD1. Sequenced sample: blood. The CDR3 DNA follows: TGTGCCAGTAGCTCCGGGACAGGTGGCACTGAAGCTTTCTTT. It codes for CASSSGTGGTEAFF.